One and the same sample provided the 16 T cell receptor beta chains below, sequenced in a study of glioma-infiltrating T cells. Using RNA template, CDR3s of TCR alpha and beta were amplified with iRepertoire arm-PCR. TCRdb ran MiXCR on the multiplex PCR reads and lists one entry per CDR3 protein. The sample includes a few hundred thousand distinct CDR3 sequences, 35% to 45% of them seen just once. The sequencing input was glioma tissue, nonneoplastic brain tissue, or PBMCs (not recorded which). The receptors derive from a human donor with low-grade glioma or glioblastoma, undergoing nonglioma brain surgery, or in good health (not recorded which).

This clonotype turned up a few times. The rearrangement links TRBV19 to TRBJ1-2, with 9 bases aligning to TRBD1. Germline V gene data show CDR1 as LNHDA and CDR2 as SQIVND (reference sequence). J was trimmed by 6 bases and V by 7 bases; bases with no gene match: 6. This CDR3 region has 13 residues. The CDR3 region has the DNA TGTGCCAGTACCATATGGGACAGGGATGGCTACACCTTC. This sequence encodes CASTIWDRDGYTF.

This clonotype showed up many times. V gene TRBV6-1 combines with J gene TRBJ2-7; D might be TRBD2 (5 bases). Germline V lookup: CDR1 MNHNS, CDR2 SASEGT. V dropped 5 bases and J dropped 0 bases, with 11 bases sitting between them. The CDR3 runs to 14 residues. In DNA, the CDR3 is TGTGCCAGCAGTTGGAGGCAGAGCTCCTACGAGCAGTACTTC. Translating it yields CASSWRQSSYEQYF.

The chain joins TRBV25-1 to TRBJ1-5; 7 bases line up with TRBD1. Trimming took 2 bases from V and 6 from J; bases not matched to a gene: 4. Germline CDR1 and CDR2: MGHDK and SYGVNS. There are 14 residues in the CDR3. For the CDR3, the DNA is TGTGCCAGCAGTGAACGGACAGGCCTTCAGCCCCAGCATTTT. It yields the protein CASSERTGLQPQHF.

J is TRBJ1-1 and V is TRBV3-1; D is unclear. The CDR3 totals 12 residues. The V and J ends lost 4 bases and 11 bases respectively, with 14 bases between them. Germline V gene sequence: CDR1 LGHDT, CDR2 YNNKEL (reference sequence). CDR3 sequence (DNA): TGTGCCAGCAGCCTTGGAGTGGGAACGGCTTTCTTT. The encoded protein is CASSLGVGTAFF.

There are a few counts of this clonotype. CDR3 sequence reads: CASSLFGTTNEKLFF. The DNA for the CDR3 is TGTGCCAGCAGTTTATTTGGGACGACTAATGAAAAACTGTTTTTT. The chain is built from TRBV27 and TRBJ1-4; D is possibly TRBD1 (5 bases). Trimming stripped 1 base from V and 2 bases from J, with 8 bases between. CDR1 and CDR2 from the germline V gene are MNHEY and SMNVEV (reference sequence). CDR3 length equals 15 residues.

This clonotype was observed a handful of times. J is TRBJ2-1 and V is TRBV20-1; D possibly uses TRBD1 or TRBD2 (5 bases each). Trimming stripped 1 base from V and 2 bases from J, with 15 bases between. Germline CDR1 and CDR2: DFQATT and SNEGSKA (reference sequence). This CDR3 comprises 16 residues. This CDR3 is CSARVRRGATYNEQFF. The CDR3 nucleotides read TGCAGTGCTAGAGTTCGAAGGGGAGCGACCTACAATGAGCAGTTCTTC.

This clonotype has only a few counts. V usage is TRBV20-1 and J usage is TRBJ2-3, with D tentatively TRBD2 (6 bases). V lost 7 bases and J lost 1, with 15 bases in between. The germline CDR1 and CDR2 sequences are DFQATT and SNEGSKA (reference sequence). The CDR3 is 14 amino acids. The CDR3 nucleotides read TGCAGTGTTTCGTTGCGGGAAGGCACAGATACGCAGTATTTT. This gives the protein CSVSLREGTDTQYF.

V is TRBV2 and J is TRBJ1-1; the D is unclear. Germline V gives CDR1 SNHLY, CDR2 FYNNEI. The CDR3 runs 12 residues. V lost 4 bases, J lost 5 bases, and 8 bases lay in between. The CDR3: CASSGLGTEAFF. As DNA, the CDR3 is TGTGCCAGCAGTGGCCTTGGAACTGAAGCTTTCTTT.

The V and J genes are TRBV28 and TRBJ2-7, with D unresolved. This CDR3 is built from 13 residues. V was pared by 5 bases and J by 4 bases, with 12 bases between. CDR1 is MDHEN and CDR2 is SYDVKM in the germline V gene. CDR3 nucleotides: TGTGCCAGCAGTACTACGAGCGTGTACGAGCAGTACTTC. Its protein product is CASSTTSVYEQYF.

This clonotype has a handful of counts. The chain couples TRBV7-2 to TRBJ2-7; 8 nucleotides line up with TRBD1. The CDR3 runs 15 residues. V gave up 5 bases and J gave up 2 bases; unmatched junction bases: 8. The germline gives CDR1 SGHTA, CDR2 FQGNSA. The CDR3 sequence is CASSADRGATYEQYF. CDR3 nucleotides: TGTGCCAGCAGCGCCGACAGGGGTGCAACCTACGAGCAGTACTTC.

This clonotype was seen only a few times. In nucleotides, the CDR3 is TGCGCCAGCAGCTTGCGACAGGGGCCCACCGGGGAGCTGTTTTTT. Amino acids: CASSLRQGPTGELFF. The V and J genes are TRBV5-1 and TRBJ2-2, with 8 nucleotides matching TRBD1. The germline gives CDR1 SGHRS, CDR2 YFSETQ. The CDR3 has 15 amino acids. The J segment lost 4 bases and the V segment lost 1 base, leaving 3 bases of the junction unmatched. The full variable domain, in which reference TRBV5-1 and TRBJ2-2 provide the parts outside the CDR3, is KAGVTQTPRYLIKTRGQQVTLSCSPISGHRSVSWYQQTPGQGLQFLFEYFSETQRNKGNFPGRFSGRQFSNSRSEMNVSTLELGDSALYLCASSLRQGPTGELFFGEGSRLTVL.

Details on this clonotype: Being one base from a much bigger clone, this may be a read error. The chain links TRBV25-1 to TRBJ1-6, with D perhaps TRBD1 (5 bases). Germline lookup yields CDR1 MGHDK and CDR2 SYGVNS. The CDR3 loop spans 15 amino acids. V was trimmed by 7 bases and J by 6 bases, leaving 16 bases between them. CDR3 in amino acids: CASTDRRGVNSPLHF. The CDR3 bases are TGTGCCAGCACCGATAGGAGAGGGGTTAATTCACCCCTCCACTTT.

A remark on this clonotype: This could be a read error, since a much larger clone is one nucleotide away. CDR3 sequence (DNA): TGTGCCACCAGCGGAGGCGGGCAGGTTTCTAATGAAAAACTGTTTTTT. Protein: CATSGGGQVSNEKLFF. The chain has TRBV15 and TRBJ1-4; no clear D gene. Trimming took 5 bases from V and 3 from J, leaving 16 bases between them. The germline V gene encodes CDR1 LNHNV and CDR2 YYDKDF (reference sequence). This CDR3 contains 16 residues.

This clonotype has ten or more counts. The chain carries TRBV6-2 or TRBV6-3 and TRBJ1-2, with D possibly TRBD1 on 5 matching bases. Per germline, CDR1 MNHEY and CDR2 SVGEGT. V was pared by 7 bases and J by 10 bases, with 16 bases between. The CDR3 totals 12 residues. The CDR3 DNA follows: TGTGCCAGCACCAGGGCAGGGATTGACTACACCTTC. Protein product: CASTRAGIDYTF.

About this clonotype itself: A much larger clonotype is one base distant, so this may be a read error. The chain has TRBV6-1 and TRBJ1-1; D perhaps matches TRBD1 (6 bases). The germline V gene has CDR1 MNHNS and CDR2 SASEGT. The CDR3 spans 12 residues. The CDR3 loop reads CACSQGYTEAFF. CDR3 sequence (DNA): TGTGCCTGCAGCCAGGGGTACACTGAAGCTTTCTTT.

The chain is built from TRBV7-3 and TRBJ2-1, with D possibly TRBD2 on 5 matching bases. Looked up from germline, CDR1 is SGHTA and CDR2 is FQGTGA. This CDR3 comprises 14 residues. V lost 1 base to trimming and J lost 7 bases, with 11 bases between them. The CDR3 DNA reads as TGTGCCAGCAGCTTAAGTCCCGGCGGGAATGAGCAGTTCTTC. It yields the protein CASSLSPGGNEQFF.